These 22 T cell receptor beta chains share one sample of origin, sequenced in a study of blood T cell repertoires in COVID-19. Sequencing used immunoSEQ multiplex PCR; TCRdb keeps in-frame clones, though not all of them. This table holds around 140,000 clones, approximately 89% found once. Material for sequencing was peripheral blood. Receptors originate from a man in his fifties or sixties with active or convalescent COVID-19.

The rearrangement uses TRBV28 and TRBJ1-5, with a tentative D call TRBD1 (5 bases). Germline-derived CDR1 and CDR2 are MDHEN and SYDVKM. With 1 base removed from V and 1 base from J, the gap between germline ends came to 11 bases. The CDR3 totals 16 residues. The CDR3 loop reads CASSLFGGWSNQPQHF. DNA of the CDR3: TGTGCCAGCAGTTTATTTGGGGGGTGGAGCAATCAGCCCCAGCATTTT.

V usage is TRBV11-1 and J usage is TRBJ2-7, with D tentatively TRBD2 (5 bases). CDR3 length: 14 amino acids. Germline CDR1 is SGHAT and CDR2 is FQDESV (reference sequence). V lost 4 bases to trimming and J lost 4 bases, with 14 bases between them. Written as DNA, the CDR3 is TGTGCCAGCAGCTCGACGCTCCGAGGGTACGAGCAGTACTTC. It codes for CASSSTLRGYEQYF.

The chain combines TRBV27 with TRBJ2-7, with a weak D call TRBD1 (5 bases). The CDR3 has 11 amino acids. The germline gives CDR1 MNHEY, CDR2 SMNVEV (reference sequence). Trimming removed 8 bases from V and 7 bases from J, with 12 bases in between. The CDR3 bases are TGTGCCAGCCGACAGTTTGCGGAGCAGTACTTC. Amino acid sequence: CASRQFAEQYF.

The chain carries TRBV5-1 and TRBJ1-2; D may be TRBD1 (5 bases). Germline values: CDR1 SGHRS, CDR2 YFSETQ. This CDR3 comprises 13 residues. Trimming pared 0 bases from V and 7 bases from J, leaving 10 bases between. The CDR3 bases are TGCGCCAGCAGCTTGGGCAGGGTGGGTGGCTACACCTTC. Its protein is CASSLGRVGGYTF.

The V call is TRBV2, the J call TRBJ1-1; the D gene is possibly TRBD1 (5 bases). Germline CDR1 and CDR2: SNHLY and FYNNEI. V lost 4 bases, J lost 2 bases, and 8 bases lay in between. The CDR3 contains 13 residues. The CDR3 DNA sequence: TGTGCCAGCAGTGTCAGGGCTAACACTGAAGCTTTCTTT. It encodes CASSVRANTEAFF.

The J gene is TRBJ2-2, the V gene TRBV3-1 (or the pseudogene TRBV3-2); D remains unclear. The CDR3 runs 13 residues. V was trimmed by 1 base and J by 4 bases, leaving 4 bases between them. CDR1 and CDR2 (germline): LGHDT, YNNKEL (reference sequence). The CDR3 nucleotides are TGTGCCAGCAGCCAAGTCAGCACCGGGGAGCTGTTTTTT. It is translated as CASSQVSTGELFF.

The chain employs TRBV5-1 and TRBJ1-2, with 9 bases fitting TRBD1. V was clipped by 7 bases and J by 3 bases; unmatched bases: 4. The CDR3 length is 13 residues. Germline V gene data show CDR1 as SGHRS and CDR2 as YFSETQ. The CDR3 sequence is CASRTGVYYGYTF. The CDR3 bases are TGCGCCAGCCGGACAGGGGTGTACTATGGCTACACCTTC. Complete variable domain (other parts from reference TRBV5-1 and TRBJ1-2): KAGVTQTPRYLIKTRGQQVTLSCSPISGHRSVSWYQQTPGQGLQFLFEYFSETQRNKGNFPGRFSGRQFSNSRSEMNVSTLELGDSALYLCASRTGVYYGYTFGSGTRLTVV.

The CDR3 spells CASSQDRRSTGPNTEAFF. CDR3 DNA sequence: TGTGCCAGCAGCCAAGATAGGAGATCGACAGGGCCGAACACTGAAGCTTTCTTT. The gene calls are TRBV3-1 (or the pseudogene TRBV3-2) and TRBJ1-1, with TRBD1 matching over 7 bases. The V and J ends lost 0 bases and 1 base, in that order; junction bases with no gene match: 11. Germline V lookup: CDR1 LGHDT, CDR2 YNNKEL (reference sequence). CDR3 length: 18 residues.

The V gene is TRBV29-1, the J gene TRBJ2-2; possible D gene TRBD1, 6 bases. Looked up from germline, CDR1 is SQVTM and CDR2 is ANQGSEA. This CDR3 contains 16 residues. Trimming shortened V by 1 base and J by 1 base, and 13 bases separated the two germline ends. The CDR3 reads CSVEVEGTLNTGELFF. Here the CDR3 DNA reads TGCAGCGTTGAAGTAGAGGGGACACTGAACACCGGGGAGCTGTTTTTT.

This chain connects TRBV7-9 to TRBJ1-6, with 8 bases lining up with TRBD1. Germline V CDR1 and CDR2: SEHNR, FQNEAQ (reference sequence). CDR3 length equals 15 residues. After removal of 5 bases from V and 9 bases from J, the junction contained 9 bases not matched to a gene. The CDR3 DNA reads as TGTGCCAGCAGCGGAGAGGGGACAGGTTCTTCACCCCTCCACTTT. The encoded protein is CASSGEGTGSSPLHF.

The V gene is TRBV5-1, the J gene TRBJ1-2, with unresolved D. Germline CDR1 and CDR2: SGHRS and YFSETQ. V was clipped by 0 bases and J by 3 bases, with 18 bases between them. The CDR3 extends over 17 amino acids. CDR3 nucleotides: TGCGCCAGCAGCTTGGACCCTGACAACCCGGCGTACTATGGCTACACCTTC. This translates into CASSLDPDNPAYYGYTF.

This clone was detected once. The chain recombines TRBV11-2 with TRBJ2-3; weak D call: TRBD2 (6 bases). From germline, CDR1 is SGHAT and CDR2 FQNNGV. Trimming took off 4 bases at V and 11 bases at J, with 16 bases between the two ends. The CDR3 extends over 13 amino acids. The CDR3 bases are TGTGCCAGCAGCTCCCAGGGCGGGACCCAGCAGTATTTT. Translation gives CASSSQGGTQQYF.

CDR3 residues: CASSRPTDRASYNEQFF. The DNA of the CDR3 is TGTGCCAGCAGCCGACCCACCGACAGGGCGTCCTACAATGAGCAGTTCTTC. The rearrangement uses TRBV2 and TRBJ2-1, with 7 bases that match TRBD1. There are 17 residues in the CDR3. The germline V gene encodes CDR1 SNHLY and CDR2 FYNNEI. The trim removed 6 bases at V and 1 base at J, leaving 12 bases unmatched.

This clone appeared once. V is TRBV28 and J is TRBJ2-7; 7 bases agree with TRBD2. Germline loops: CDR1 MDHEN, CDR2 SYDVKM. Germline trimming cut 6 bases from V and 3 bases from J; bases unmatched to any gene: 8. The CDR3 runs 14 residues. The CDR3 loop is CASRSGRAVYEQYF. The CDR3 coding sequence is TGTGCCAGCAGGTCGGGGAGGGCCGTCTACGAGCAGTACTTC.

The genes are TRBV24-1 and TRBJ2-3, with D tentatively TRBD1 (6 bases). CDR3 length: 16 amino acids. Trimming removed 4 bases from V and 0 bases from J, with 13 bases in between. CDR1 and CDR2 from the germline V gene are KGHDR and SFDVKD. As DNA, the CDR3 is TGTGCCACCAGTGACTCGACAGGTCCTAGCACAGATACGCAGTATTTT. Protein sequence: CATSDSTGPSTDTQYF.

The table lists this clone with a count of one. The CDR3 DNA is TGTGCCAGCAGCTCCACGTCCGGCTATGGCTACACCTTC. It is translated as CASSSTSGYGYTF. This rearrangement joins TRBV7-8 to TRBJ1-2; unclear D gene. Germline CDR1 is SGHVS and CDR2 is FQNEAQ. This CDR3 comprises 13 residues. Trimming cost V 4 bases and J 4 bases, with 10 bases left between them.

CDR3 loop: CASRHPGQGSQGYF. Written as DNA, the CDR3 is TGTGCCAGCAGACATCCGGGACAGGGCAGTCAAGGGTACTTC. This chain uses TRBV27 with TRBJ2-7; 9 positions agree with TRBD1. CDR1 MNHEY and CDR2 SMNVEV come from the germline V gene (reference sequence). The CDR3 spans 14 residues. Trimming at V came to 6 bases and at J to 12 bases, leaving 15 bases not matched to a gene.

The V gene is TRBV18, the J gene TRBJ1-4; D gene ambiguous. Germline lookup yields CDR1 KGHSH and CDR2 LQKENI. The CDR3 is 14 residues long. V shed 3 bases and J shed 0 bases, with 5 bases lying between them. The CDR3 reads CASSPSSTNEKLFF. The CDR3 nucleotides are TGTGCCAGCTCACCTAGTTCAACTAATGAAAAACTGTTTTTT.

The chain carries TRBV6-5 and TRBJ1-1; D remains ambiguous. The V gene lost 6 bases and the J gene lost 3 bases, with 5 bases spanning the gap. CDR1 MNHEY and CDR2 SVGAGI come from the germline V gene. The CDR3 length is 11 residues. The chain's CDR3 is CASRRDTEAFF. As DNA, the CDR3 is TGTGCCAGCAGACGGGACACTGAAGCTTTCTTT.

The V and J genes are TRBV7-2 and TRBJ2-2; D may be TRBD1 (6 bases). The V gene's germline CDR1 is SGHTA and CDR2 FQGNSA. V was clipped by 1 base and J by 3 bases, with 9 bases between them. The CDR3 contains 15 residues. CDR3 bases: TGTGCCAGCAGCTTAGGGGGACAAGACACCGGGGAGCTGTTTTTT. Translating it yields CASSLGGQDTGELFF.

The V call is TRBV7-2, the J call TRBJ2-1, with D tentatively TRBD1 (6 bases). This CDR3 has 15 residues. V was shortened by 5 bases and J by 0 bases, with 11 bases between the two germline ends. Germline V gene data show CDR1 as SGHTA and CDR2 as FQGNSA. The CDR3 protein is CASSRLGGSYNEQFF. DNA of the CDR3: TGTGCCAGCAGCCGCCTAGGGGGCTCCTACAATGAGCAGTTCTTC.

This chain links TRBV4-1 with TRBJ2-1; 8 nucleotides align to TRBD2. The CDR3 has 18 amino acids. Trimming cost V 0 bases and J 5 bases; bases outside gene matches: 12. Germline CDR1 and CDR2: MGHRA and YSYEKL. Written as DNA, the CDR3 is TGCGCCAGCAGCCAAGAACTAGCGGCCCCGGCGGGGGACAATGAGCAGTTCTTC. Its protein is CASSQELAAPAGDNEQFF.